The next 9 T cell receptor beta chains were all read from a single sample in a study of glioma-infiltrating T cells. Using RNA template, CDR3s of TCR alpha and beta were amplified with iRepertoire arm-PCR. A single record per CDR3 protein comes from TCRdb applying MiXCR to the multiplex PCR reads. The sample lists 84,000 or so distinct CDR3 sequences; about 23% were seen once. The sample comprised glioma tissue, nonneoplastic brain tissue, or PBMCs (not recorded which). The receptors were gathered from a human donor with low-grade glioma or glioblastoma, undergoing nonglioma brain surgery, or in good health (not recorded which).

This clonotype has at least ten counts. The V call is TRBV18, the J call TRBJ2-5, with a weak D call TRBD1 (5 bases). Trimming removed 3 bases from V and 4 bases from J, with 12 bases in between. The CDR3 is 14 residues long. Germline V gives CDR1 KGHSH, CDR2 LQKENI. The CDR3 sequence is CASSPRRGTETQYF. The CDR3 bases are TGTGCCAGCTCACCGCGAAGGGGTACAGAGACCCAGTACTTC.

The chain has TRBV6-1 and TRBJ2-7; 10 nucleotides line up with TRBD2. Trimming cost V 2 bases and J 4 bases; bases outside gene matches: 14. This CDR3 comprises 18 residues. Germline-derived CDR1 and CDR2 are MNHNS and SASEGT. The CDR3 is CASSERKASSGRRYEQYF. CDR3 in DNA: TGTGCCAGCAGTGAAAGGAAAGCGAGTAGCGGGAGGAGATACGAGCAGTACTTC.

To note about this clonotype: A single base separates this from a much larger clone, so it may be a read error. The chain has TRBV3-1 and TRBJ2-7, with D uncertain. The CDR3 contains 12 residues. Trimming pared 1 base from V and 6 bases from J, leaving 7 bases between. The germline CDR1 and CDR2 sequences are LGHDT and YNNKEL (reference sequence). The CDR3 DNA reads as TGTGCCAGCAGCCAAGCGAGTTTCGAGCAGTACTTC. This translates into CASSQASFEQYF.

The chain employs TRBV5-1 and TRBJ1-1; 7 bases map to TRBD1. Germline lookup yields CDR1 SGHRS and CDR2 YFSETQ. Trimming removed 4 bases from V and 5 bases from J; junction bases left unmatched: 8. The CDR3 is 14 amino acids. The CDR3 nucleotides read TGCGCCAGCAGCACGGACAGGCGGGAAACTGAAGCTTTCTTT. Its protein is CASSTDRRETEAFF.

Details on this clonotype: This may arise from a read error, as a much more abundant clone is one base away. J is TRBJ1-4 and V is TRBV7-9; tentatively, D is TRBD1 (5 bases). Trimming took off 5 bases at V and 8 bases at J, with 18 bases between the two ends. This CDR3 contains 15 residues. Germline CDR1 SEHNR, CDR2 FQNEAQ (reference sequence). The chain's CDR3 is CASSPPRRWGEKLFF. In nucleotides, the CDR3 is TGTGCCAGCAGCCCTCCGAGGAGGTGGGGCGAAAAACTGTTTTTT.

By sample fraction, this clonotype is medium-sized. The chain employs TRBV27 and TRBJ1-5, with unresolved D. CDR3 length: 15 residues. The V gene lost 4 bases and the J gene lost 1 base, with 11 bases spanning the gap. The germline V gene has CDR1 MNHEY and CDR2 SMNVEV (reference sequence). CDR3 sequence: CASSSQVGSNQPQHF. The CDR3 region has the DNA TGTGCCAGCAGTTCCCAGGTGGGAAGCAATCAGCCCCAGCATTTT.

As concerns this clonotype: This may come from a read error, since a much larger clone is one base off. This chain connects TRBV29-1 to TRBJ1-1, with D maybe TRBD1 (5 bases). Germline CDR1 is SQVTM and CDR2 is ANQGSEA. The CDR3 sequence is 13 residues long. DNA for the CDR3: TGCAGAGTTGGGGGGGTAAAGGTCGCTGAAGCTTTCTTT. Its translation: CRVGGVKVAEAFF.

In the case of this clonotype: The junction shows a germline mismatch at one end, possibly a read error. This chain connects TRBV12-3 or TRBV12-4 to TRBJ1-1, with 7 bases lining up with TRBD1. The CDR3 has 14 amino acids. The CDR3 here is CASRPDRLNTEALF. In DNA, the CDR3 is TGTGCTAGCAGGCCGGACAGGTTGAACACTGAAGCTCTCTTT.

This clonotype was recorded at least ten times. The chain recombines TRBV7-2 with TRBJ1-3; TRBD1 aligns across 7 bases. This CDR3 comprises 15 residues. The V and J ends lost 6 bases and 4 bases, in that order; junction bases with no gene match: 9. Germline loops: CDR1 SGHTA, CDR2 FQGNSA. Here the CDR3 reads CASSSNRGGGNTIYF. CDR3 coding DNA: TGTGCCAGCAGTTCTAACAGGGGAGGAGGAAACACCATATATTTT.